This TCR beta chain was identified in a study of blood T cell repertoires in COVID-19. On the study more broadly: Nucleic acid was either cDNA or gDNA, and it came from T cells, B-cell-depleted T cells, or PBMCs.

The CDR3 is 13 residues long. V gave up 5 bases and J gave up 5 bases, with 12 bases separating them. Germline V lookup: CDR1 SGHTA, CDR2 FQGNSA. In the authors' workflow: For nucleated cells, counts were estimated from reference gene primer amplification. The assay was immunoSEQ multiplex PCR, and TCRdb's table has in-frame clones only and misses some. V, J and clone size are taken as reported in that table, and D and trimming were inferred from the DNA itself. The sample has 250,000 to 300,000 clones, about nine tenths seen once; the top ten hold roughly 10%. Sequencing was done on a sample of peripheral blood. This clonotype was sampled from a woman in her 30s with COVID-19, enrolled during active disease. The chain has TRBV7-2 and TRBJ1-2; no reliable D call. CDR3 bases: TGTGCCAGCAGCCCCGGCGGCGGGTATGGCTACACCTTC. Translating it yields CASSPGGGYGYTF.